Listed below are T cell receptor beta chains from one sample, sequenced in a study of cytomegalovirus exposure and HLA in healthy donors. Some clones are missing from TCRdb's copy, which holds only in-frame ones; the method was immunoSEQ multiplex PCR. The table records about 140,000 clones, approximately 80% of them present only once. Material for sequencing was PBMCs. These receptors were collected from a woman between 50 and 59 years old in good health and CMV-seronegative. The CDR3 runs from the conserved cysteine through the conserved F or W. The D gene is left open where the match is weak. Clone sizes are given selectively: once, few, many, or a class where the clone is expanded.

clone size,V gene,D gene,J gene,CDR3 protein,CDR3 DNA
NA,TRBV19,NA,TRBJ2-5,CASSSRWETQYF,TGTGCCAGTAGTAGCAGATGGGAGACCCAGTACTTC
few,TRBV2,TRBD1,TRBJ1-1,CASIARDRATEAFF,TGTGCCAGCATCGCCCGAGACAGGGCCACTGAAGCTTTCTTT
NA,TRBV7-9,TRBD2,TRBJ2-7,CASSLDRGGRSYEQYF,TGTGCCAGCAGCTTAGATCGGGGGGGTCGGTCCTACGAGCAGTACTTC
NA,TRBV7-9,NA,TRBJ1-2,CASSLDSDSNYGYTF,TGTGCCAGCAGCTTAGACTCCGACTCCAACTATGGCTACACCTTC
NA,TRBV4-3,NA,TRBJ2-2,CASSLSLLGTHTRGELFF,TGCGCCAGCAGTCTAAGCCTACTCGGGACTCACACACGCGGGGAGCTGTTTTTT
few,TRBV7-3,TRBD2,TRBJ2-1,CASSFSGLASEQFF,TGTGCCAGCAGCTTCTCAGGACTAGCCAGTGAGCAGTTCTTC
NA,TRBV5-1,TRBD1,TRBJ1-6,CASSTIGTGLNSPLHF,TGCGCCAGCAGCACTATAGGGACAGGCCTTAATTCACCCCTCCACTTT
once,TRBV2,NA,TRBJ2-4,CASSAYTKNIQYF,TGTGCCAGCAGTGCTTACACCAAAAACATTCAGTACTTC
NA,TRBV19,NA,TRBJ2-1,CASSPRTLPGRNEQFF,TGTGCCAGTAGTCCCCGGACACTCCCGGGTAGGAATGAGCAGTTCTTC
NA,TRBV10-3,NA,TRBJ1-2,CATKDGGSNYGYTF,TGTGCCACCAAAGACGGCGGCTCTAACTATGGCTACACCTTC
NA,TRBV7-9,NA,TRBJ2-3,CASSSEIDTQYF,TGTGCCAGCAGCTCGGAGATAGATACGCAGTATTTT
NA,TRBV6-6,NA,TRBJ1-5,CASSFGANQPQHF,TGTGCCAGCAGTTTTGGGGCGAATCAGCCCCAGCATTTT
few,TRBV9,TRBD2,TRBJ2-3,CASSEFGGGTDTQYF,TGTGCCAGCAGCGAGTTCGGGGGGGGCACAGATACGCAGTATTTT
few,TRBV11-1,TRBD1,TRBJ2-1,CASSLDRNNEQFF,TGTGCCAGCAGCTTGGACAGGAACAATGAGCAGTTCTTC
NA,TRBV6-5,TRBD1,TRBJ2-1,CASSPQDRGHEQFF,TGTGCCAGCAGTCCTCAGGACAGGGGCCATGAGCAGTTCTTC
NA,TRBV7-9,TRBD1,TRBJ1-2,CASSLDGTGPPWGYGYTF,TGTGCCAGCAGCTTGGACGGGACAGGGCCCCCTTGGGGCTATGGCTACACCTTC
few,TRBV6-6,TRBD2,TRBJ2-7,CASSSSGWSYEQYF,TGTGCCAGCAGTTCTAGCGGGTGGTCCTACGAGCAGTACTTC
NA,TRBV9,NA,TRBJ2-7,CASSPTGSREQYF,TGTGCCAGCAGCCCCACAGGGAGTCGCGAGCAGTACTTC